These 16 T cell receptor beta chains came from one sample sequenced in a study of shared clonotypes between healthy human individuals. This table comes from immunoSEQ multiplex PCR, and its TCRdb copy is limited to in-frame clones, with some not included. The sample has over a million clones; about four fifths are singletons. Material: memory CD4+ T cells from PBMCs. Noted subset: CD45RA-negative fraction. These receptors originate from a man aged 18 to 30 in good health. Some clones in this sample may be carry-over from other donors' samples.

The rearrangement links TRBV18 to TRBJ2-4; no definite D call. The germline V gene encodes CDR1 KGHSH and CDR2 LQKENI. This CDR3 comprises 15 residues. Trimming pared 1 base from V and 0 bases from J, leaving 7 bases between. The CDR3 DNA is TGTGCCAGCTCACCACGCACGAGAGCCAAAAACATTCAGTACTTC. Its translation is CASSPRTRAKNIQYF.

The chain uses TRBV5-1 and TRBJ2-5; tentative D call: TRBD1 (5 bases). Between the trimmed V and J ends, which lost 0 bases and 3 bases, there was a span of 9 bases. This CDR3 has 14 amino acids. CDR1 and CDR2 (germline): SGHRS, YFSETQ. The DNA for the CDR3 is TGCGCCAGCAGCTTGGCAGGGATCAAAGAGACCCAGTACTTC. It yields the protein CASSLAGIKETQYF.

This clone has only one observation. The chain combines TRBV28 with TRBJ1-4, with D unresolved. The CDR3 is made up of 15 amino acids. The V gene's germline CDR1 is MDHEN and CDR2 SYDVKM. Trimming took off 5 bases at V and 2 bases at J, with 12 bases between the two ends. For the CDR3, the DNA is TGTGCCAGCAGTGCCCGGCTGGGGACTAATGAAAAACTGTTTTTT. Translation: CASSARLGTNEKLFF.

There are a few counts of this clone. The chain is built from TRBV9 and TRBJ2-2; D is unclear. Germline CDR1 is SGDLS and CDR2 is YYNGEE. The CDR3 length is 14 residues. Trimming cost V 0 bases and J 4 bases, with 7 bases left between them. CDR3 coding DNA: TGTGCCAGCAGCGTAGTCGACTCCACCGGGGAGCTGTTTTTT. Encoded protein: CASSVVDSTGELFF.

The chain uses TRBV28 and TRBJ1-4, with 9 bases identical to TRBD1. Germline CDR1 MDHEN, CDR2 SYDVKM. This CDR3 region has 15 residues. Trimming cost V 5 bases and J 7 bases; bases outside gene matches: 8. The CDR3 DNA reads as TGTGCCAGCAGTCCAGGGGACAGGGTTACTGAAAAACTGTTTTTT. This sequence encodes CASSPGDRVTEKLFF.

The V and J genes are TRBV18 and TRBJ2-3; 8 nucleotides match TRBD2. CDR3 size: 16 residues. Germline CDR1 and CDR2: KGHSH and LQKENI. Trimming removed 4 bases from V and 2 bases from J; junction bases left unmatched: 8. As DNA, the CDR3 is TGTGCCAGCTCACGTCAACTAGCGGACAACACAGATACGCAGTATTTT. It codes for CASSRQLADNTDTQYF.

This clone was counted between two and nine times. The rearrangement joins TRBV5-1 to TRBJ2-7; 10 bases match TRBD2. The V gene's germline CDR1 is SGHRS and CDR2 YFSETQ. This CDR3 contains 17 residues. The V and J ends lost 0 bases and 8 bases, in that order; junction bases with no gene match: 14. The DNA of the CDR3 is TGCGCCAGCAGCTTGGGGGGGCCTAGCGGGAGTCTCGGAAAGCAGTACTTC. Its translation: CASSLGGPSGSLGKQYF.

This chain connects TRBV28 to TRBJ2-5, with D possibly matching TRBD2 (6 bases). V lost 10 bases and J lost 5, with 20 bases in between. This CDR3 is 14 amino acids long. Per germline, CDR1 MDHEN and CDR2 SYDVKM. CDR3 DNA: TGTGCCACCCCGAGGGGCGGGAAAGGGGAGACCCAGTACTTC. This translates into CATPRGGKGETQYF.

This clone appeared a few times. The CDR3 region is CASSYSMVYEQYF. CDR3 nucleotide sequence: TGTGCCAGCAGTTACTCTATGGTGTACGAGCAGTACTTC. The chain combines TRBV6-6 with TRBJ2-7; D gene ambiguous. The CDR3 extends over 13 amino acids. The ends were cut back, 0 bases at V and 4 bases at J, with 7 bases in the middle. The germline CDR1 and CDR2 sequences are MNHNY and SVGAGI (reference sequence).

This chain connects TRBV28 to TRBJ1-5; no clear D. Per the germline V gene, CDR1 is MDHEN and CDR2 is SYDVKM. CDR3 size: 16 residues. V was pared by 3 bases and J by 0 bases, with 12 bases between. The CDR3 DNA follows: TGTGCCAGCAGTTTGTACGGGCCGGATAGCAATCAGCCCCAGCATTTT. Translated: CASSLYGPDSNQPQHF.

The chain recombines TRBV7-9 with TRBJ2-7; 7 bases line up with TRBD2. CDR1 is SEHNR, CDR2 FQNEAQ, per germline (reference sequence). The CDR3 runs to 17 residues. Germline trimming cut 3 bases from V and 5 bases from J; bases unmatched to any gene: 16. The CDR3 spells CASSFPVSGRGRHEQYF. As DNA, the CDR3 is TGTGCCAGCAGCTTCCCCGTAAGTGGGAGGGGAAGGCACGAGCAGTACTTC.

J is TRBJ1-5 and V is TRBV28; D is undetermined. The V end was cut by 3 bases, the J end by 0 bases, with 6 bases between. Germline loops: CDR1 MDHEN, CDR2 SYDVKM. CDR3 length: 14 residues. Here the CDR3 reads CASSLLSSNQPQHF. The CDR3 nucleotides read TGTGCCAGCAGTTTGCTCTCTAGCAATCAGCCCCAGCATTTT.

Here the CDR3 reads CASSLSRGLAGGEQFF. In DNA, the CDR3 is TGTGCCAGCAGTTTATCCCGGGGACTAGCGGGAGGTGAGCAGTTCTTC. V usage is TRBV27 and J usage is TRBJ2-1, with TRBD2 matching 15 bases. CDR3 size: 16 residues. With V trimmed by 0 bases and J by 9 bases, 3 bases remained unmatched. Per the germline V gene, CDR1 is MNHEY and CDR2 is SMNVEV (reference sequence).

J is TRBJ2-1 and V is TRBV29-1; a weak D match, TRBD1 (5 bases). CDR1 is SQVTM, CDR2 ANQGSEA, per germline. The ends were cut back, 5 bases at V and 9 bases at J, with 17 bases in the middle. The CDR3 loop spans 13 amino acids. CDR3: CSVPGPVGAEQFF. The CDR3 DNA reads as TGCAGCGTTCCAGGGCCGGTTGGGGCTGAGCAGTTCTTC.

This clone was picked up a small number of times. The CDR3 bases are TGTGCCAGCAGCTTTTACGAGGACCTCTCTGGAAACACCATATATTTT. Translation gives CASSFYEDLSGNTIYF. The genes are TRBV5-6 and TRBJ1-3; D ambiguous. V was shortened by 2 bases and J by 0 bases, with 12 bases between the two germline ends. The CDR3 contains 16 residues. In germline, CDR1 is SGHDT, CDR2 YYEEEE.

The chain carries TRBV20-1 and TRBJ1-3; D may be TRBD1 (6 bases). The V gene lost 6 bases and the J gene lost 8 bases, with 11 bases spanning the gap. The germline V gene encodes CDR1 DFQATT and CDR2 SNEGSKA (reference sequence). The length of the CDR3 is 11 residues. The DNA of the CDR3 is TGCAGTGCCCAGGACAGCCACACCATATATTTT. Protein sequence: CSAQDSHTIYF.